These 8 T cell receptor beta chains originate from one sample sequenced in a study of CXCR3-negative and CXCR3-positive naive CD8 T cells. Study-wide findings and caveats: More hydrophobic TRB CDR3s were found in CXCR3-positive naive cells than in CXCR3-negative naive cells.

All TRB cDNA libraries came from 5' RACE performed with UMI labels. TCRdb derives one entry per CDR3 protein from the 5' RACE reads, leaving out DNA. This repertoire includes tens of thousands of distinct CDR3 sequences. No antigen has been assigned to these receptors. Sequencing used naive CXCR3+ CD8+ T cells from blood. As to subset: CD45RO-CCR7+CD27+CD95- naive CD8+ T cells expressing CXCR3 (TNR3+). These TCRs come from a human donor in good health. Some clones in this sample may be carry-over from other donors' samples.

The V call is TRBV9, the J call TRBJ1-5; TCRdb's assignment of TRBD1 cannot be checked, as there is no DNA. Germline values: CDR1 SGDLS, CDR2 YYNGEE. There are 17 residues in the CDR3. Here the CDR3 reads CASSTGQGAYSNQPQHF.

The CDR3 here is CASSLWRQETQYF. The chain recombines TRBV11-2 with TRBJ2-5. This CDR3 contains 13 residues. CDR1 and CDR2 (germline): SGHAT, FQNNGV.

This sequence joins TRBV5-1 and TRBJ2-3. The CDR3 covers 13 residues. Per the germline V gene, CDR1 is SGHRS and CDR2 is YFSETQ. The CDR3 region is CASSLDDTDTQYF.

The V call is TRBV20-1, the J call TRBJ2-1; TCRdb calls TRBD1, which cannot be checked without DNA. Per the germline V gene, CDR1 is DFQATT and CDR2 is SNEGSKA (reference sequence). This CDR3 region has 16 residues. CDR3 sequence reads: CSARDSDREVYNEQFF.

The rearrangement uses TRBV10-3 and TRBJ2-7; TCRdb's assignment of TRBD1 cannot be checked, as there is no DNA. Germline V gene data show CDR1 as ENHRY and CDR2 as SYGVKD. The CDR3 is made up of 15 amino acids. The CDR3 loop reads CAISELDRGTPEQYF.

The chain is built from TRBV3-1 and TRBJ1-2; with no DNA, the TCRdb D assignment of TRBD1 cannot be verified. Germline V lookup: CDR1 LGHDT, CDR2 YNNKEL (reference sequence). There are 15 residues in the CDR3. The CDR3 sequence: CASSPPLRTNYGYTF.

The chain carries TRBV7-9 and TRBJ2-7; absent DNA, TCRdb's TRBD1 call cannot be checked. CDR1 is SEHNR, CDR2 FQNEAQ, per germline (reference sequence). The length of the CDR3 is 13 residues. CDR3 amino acids: CASSETGSYEQYF.

The chain links TRBV3-1 to TRBJ2-5; TCRdb picks TRBD1, but there is no DNA to check that call. Germline assignment: CDR1 LGHDT and CDR2 YNNKEL (reference sequence). The CDR3 runs to 15 residues. The CDR3 protein is CASSPGQGAQETQYF.